Below are 23 T cell receptor beta chains sequenced from a single sample in a study of a mutant IDH1 vaccine in newly diagnosed glioma. The antigens of these receptors remain unknown. The time point: week 35, safety follow-up. Every vaccination contained 300 ug of the mutant IDH1 20-mer peptide and was paired with topical imiquimod. Libraries were prepared by immunoSEQ multiplex PCR; TCRdb keeps only in-frame clonotypes and omits some of them. The sample gives around 26,000 clones, over 65% of which show up once; around 29% is in the top ten. The starting material was PBMCs, obtained from a glioma patient whose treatment included an IDH1 peptide vaccine. All receptors come from a man aged 30 to 39 with glioma.

This clone was counted only a few times. The genes are TRBV27 and TRBJ1-4; TRBD1 matches at 7 bases. The V gene's germline CDR1 is MNHEY and CDR2 SMNVEV (reference sequence). J was trimmed by 6 bases and V by 4 bases; bases with no gene match: 5. The CDR3 length is 14 residues. CDR3 loop: CASSYGQDDEKLFF. The CDR3 DNA is TGTGCCAGCAGTTATGGACAGGATGATGAAAAACTGTTTTTT.

The V call is TRBV9, the J call TRBJ2-5, with no clear D. CDR1 is SGDLS, CDR2 YYNGEE, per germline. V lost 0 bases and J lost 5, with 14 bases in between. The CDR3 length is 15 residues. CDR3 sequence reads: CASSVDPLSDETQYF. The CDR3 region has the DNA TGTGCCAGCAGCGTAGACCCCCTAAGCGATGAGACCCAGTACTTC.

The chain has TRBV30 and TRBJ1-2; weak D call: TRBD1 (5 bases). The length of the CDR3 is 14 residues. Per germline, CDR1 GTSNPN and CDR2 SVGIG (reference sequence). V lost 3 bases and J lost 6, with 17 bases in between. Here the CDR3 reads CAWSRTTGADGYTF. The CDR3 region has the DNA TGTGCCTGGAGCCGAACTACCGGGGCCGATGGCTACACCTTC.

The gene calls are TRBV21-1 and TRBJ2-3; the table names TRBD2, a call not compared with the DNA. TRBV21-1 is a known pseudogene. CDR3 length: 22 amino acids. CDR3: CASSKGLNGWRLDLIRTDTQYF. In nucleotides, the CDR3 is TGTGCCAGCAGCAAAGGGCTTAATGGGTGGCGGCTAGATCTGATACGCACAGATACGCAGTATTTT.

This clone has a single count. The chain uses TRBV11-2 and TRBJ2-4; 8 bases fit TRBD2. CDR1 and CDR2 (germline): SGHAT, FQNNGV. V was clipped by 4 bases and J by 0 bases; unmatched bases: 11. This CDR3 region has 18 residues. The CDR3 bases are TGTGCCAGCAGCTCACAATCGGGAGGGCTTACAGCCAAAAACATTCAGTACTTC. Protein sequence: CASSSQSGGLTAKNIQYF.

The rearrangement links TRBV5-4 to TRBJ2-3; D perhaps matches TRBD2 (7 bases). Germline assignment: CDR1 SGHNT and CDR2 YYREEE (reference sequence). CDR3 size: 16 residues. V lost 4 bases and J lost 3, with 18 bases in between. DNA of the CDR3: TGTGCCAGCAGCCAATTGCTCGGGGGGCCTACAGATACGCAGTATTTT. It translates to CASSQLLGGPTDTQYF.

V is TRBV14 and J is TRBJ2-1, with unresolved D. The V end lost 5 bases, the J end lost 8 bases, and 13 bases lay between the germline ends. Germline V gene data show CDR1 as SGHDN and CDR2 as FVKESK. The CDR3 contains 13 residues. Here the CDR3 DNA reads TGTGCCAGCAGCTTACCGATTGGCGATGAGCAGTTCTTC. Amino acid sequence: CASSLPIGDEQFF.

This clone was seen only a few times. The CDR3 spells CASSYKGEVTEAFF. CDR3 DNA sequence: TGTGCCAGCAGTTATAAAGGGGAGGTCACTGAAGCTTTCTTT. The chain has TRBV6-6 and TRBJ1-1, with D perhaps matching TRBD1 (5 bases). This CDR3 comprises 14 residues. Germline CDR1 reads MNHNY; CDR2 reads SVGAGI (reference sequence). Trimming removed 3 bases from V and 4 bases from J, with 12 bases in between.

The CDR3 DNA reads TGTGCCTGGATCTCGGACACCCTGGGGACAGATACGCAGTATTTT. Translating it yields CAWISDTLGTDTQYF. This chain joins TRBV30 and TRBJ2-3; the D gene is possibly TRBD1 (5 bases). The germline V gene has CDR1 GTSNPN and CDR2 SVGIG (reference sequence). The V gene lost 4 bases and the J gene lost 3 bases, with 17 bases spanning the gap. This CDR3 contains 15 residues.

The chain uses TRBV15 and TRBJ2-7; TRBD1 might be the D (5 bases). V lost 5 bases and J lost 2, with 13 bases in between. Germline V CDR1 and CDR2: LNHNV, YYDKDF (reference sequence). This CDR3 is built from 14 residues. DNA of the CDR3: TGTGCCACCAGCCCCAGGGCGCGTGCCTACGAGCAGTACTTC. Translating gives CATSPRARAYEQYF.

This chain uses TRBV5-1 with TRBJ2-3; D is perhaps TRBD1 or TRBD2 (6 bases each). V was pared by 3 bases and J by 0 bases, with 17 bases between. This CDR3 is built from 17 residues. CDR1 and CDR2 from the germline V gene are SGHRS and YFSETQ. CDR3 amino acids: CASSSLSGAYSTDTQYF. Here the CDR3 DNA reads TGCGCCAGCAGCTCGCTATCGGGGGCCTATAGCACAGATACGCAGTATTTT.

The chain couples TRBV7-9 to TRBJ1-4; D possibly corresponds to TRBD1 (5 bases). The CDR3 covers 15 residues. The ends were cut back, 6 bases at V and 5 bases at J, with 16 bases in the middle. CDR1 and CDR2 from the germline V gene are SEHNR and FQNEAQ (reference sequence). The CDR3 DNA reads as TGTGCCAGCAGTTCCCCTGACAGTGCCAATGAAAAACTGTTTTTT. Its protein is CASSSPDSANEKLFF.

The rearrangement uses TRBV6-1 and TRBJ1-6; TRBD1 matches 10 bases. CDR1 and CDR2 (germline): MNHNS, SASEGT. The CDR3 runs to 13 residues. V lost 9 bases and J lost 7; bases outside the gene matches: 3. CDR3 in DNA: TGTGCCAGTAGACAGGGGGCGAATTCACCCCTCCACTTT. It yields the protein CASRQGANSPLHF.

The chain couples TRBV28 to TRBJ2-3; D tentatively reads TRBD1 or TRBD2 (5 bases each). Trimming took off 5 bases at V and 5 bases at J, with 26 bases between the two ends. There are 18 residues in the CDR3. Germline V gene lookup returns CDR1 MDHEN and CDR2 SYDVKM. This chain's CDR3 is CASSPTYGQLGDRDTQYF. The DNA of the CDR3 is TGTGCCAGCAGTCCAACCTATGGTCAGTTGGGGGATAGAGATACGCAGTATTTT.

V usage is TRBV13 and J usage is TRBJ1-4; D gene unclear. The CDR3 has 12 amino acids. V dropped 5 bases and J dropped 11 bases, with 12 bases sitting between them. CDR1 is PRHDT, CDR2 FYEKMQ, per germline (reference sequence). Here the CDR3 DNA reads TGTGCCAGCAGCCAGTATAGGGCTAAACTGTTTTTT. Residues: CASSQYRAKLFF.

V is TRBV6-1 and J is TRBJ1-1; no reliable D call. V dropped 8 bases and J dropped 0 bases, with 10 bases sitting between them. The CDR3 length is 13 residues. The germline gives CDR1 MNHNS, CDR2 SASEGT. As DNA, the CDR3 is TGTGCCAGCCGGCAGTCAATGAACACTGAAGCTTTCTTT. Translated, it gives CASRQSMNTEAFF.

CDR3: CASSLDASNQPQHF. CDR3 DNA sequence: TGTGCCAGCAGTTTGGACGCGAGCAATCAGCCCCAGCATTTT. The rearrangement joins TRBV28 to TRBJ1-5; D gene ambiguous. Germline CDR1 reads MDHEN; CDR2 reads SYDVKM. V shed 3 bases and J shed 1 base, with 7 bases lying between them. CDR3 length: 14 amino acids.

The DNA for the CDR3 is TGTGCCAGCAGTTTAATAGAACAGTTACCCGAGCAGTACTTC. Translating gives CASSLIEQLPEQYF. This sequence joins TRBV27 and TRBJ2-7; D ambiguous. Germline CDR1 MNHEY, CDR2 SMNVEV (reference sequence). The CDR3 is 14 amino acids. Between the trimmed V and J ends, which lost 2 bases and 6 bases, there was a span of 14 bases.

The V call is TRBV27, the J call TRBJ1-1; the D gene is possibly TRBD1 (5 bases). Trimming cost V 3 bases and J 1 base, with 15 bases left between them. The CDR3 totals 16 residues. CDR1 and CDR2 (germline): MNHEY, SMNVEV (reference sequence). The CDR3 here is CASSFLDSPGNTEAFF. CDR3 DNA sequence: TGTGCCAGCAGTTTTCTTGACAGCCCCGGGAACACTGAAGCTTTCTTT.

The V gene is TRBV7-2, the J gene TRBJ1-5; possibly TRBD1 for D (5 bases). The CDR3 length is 15 residues. Germline V CDR1 and CDR2: SGHTA, FQGNSA. Trimming removed 1 base at V and 4 bases at J, with 11 bases between. CDR3 sequence reads: CASSLGDLRNQPQHF. CDR3 bases: TGTGCCAGCAGCTTAGGGGACCTACGGAATCAGCCCCAGCATTTT. Combining the CDR3 with reference TRBV7-2 and TRBJ1-5 gives the whole variable domain GAGVSQSPSNKVTEKGKDVELRCDPISGHTALYWYRQSLGQGLEFLIYFQGNSAPDKSGLPSDRFSAERTGGSVSTLTIQRTQQEDSAVYLCASSLGDLRNQPQHFGDGTRLSIL.

This chain links TRBV19 with TRBJ1-3; D is undetermined. Deletions cut 9 bases from V and 7 bases from J, with 10 bases between. The germline V gene encodes CDR1 LNHDA and CDR2 SQIVND (reference sequence). The CDR3 sequence is 11 residues long. The DNA of the CDR3 is TGTGCCAGGAGACCGGAGAACACCATATATTTT. Its translation: CARRPENTIYF.

The chain uses TRBV4-1 and TRBJ2-2, with D tentatively TRBD1 or TRBD2 (5 bases each). The CDR3 is 14 amino acids. Trimming shortened V by 3 bases and J by 6 bases, and 11 bases separated the two germline ends. Germline V gene data show CDR1 as MGHRA and CDR2 as YSYEKL. The CDR3 DNA follows: TGCGCCAGCAGCCATGGGACCCCACCCGGGGAGCTGTTTTTT. This translates into CASSHGTPPGELFF.

V gene TRBV5-1 combines with J gene TRBJ1-2; a weak D match, TRBD1 (5 bases). Between the trimmed V and J ends, which lost 3 bases and 0 bases, there was a span of 15 bases. Germline assignment: CDR1 SGHRS and CDR2 YFSETQ. The CDR3 covers 16 residues. The CDR3 sequence is CASSSEDAGSNYGYTF. CDR3 bases: TGCGCCAGCAGCTCAGAGGATGCAGGGTCTAACTATGGCTACACCTTC.